These 29 T cell receptor beta chains were sequenced from one sample in a study of T cell repertoires in cytomegalovirus infection. Their specific antigens are unknown. TCRdb fed the reads into MiXCR, producing one record per CDR3 protein. The sample records about 310,000 distinct CDR3 sequences, roughly 25% being singletons. The source material was cultured PBMCs, sampled from culture after CMV antigen stimulation. All receptors come from a human donor in good health (CMV status not recorded). Some clones in this sample may be carry-over from other donors' samples.

The chain carries TRBV29-1 and TRBJ1-2, with a weak D call TRBD1 (5 bases). CDR1 SQVTM and CDR2 ANQGSEA come from the germline V gene. The germline V and J ends were trimmed by 4 bases and 5 bases, with 14 bases remaining between them. The CDR3 runs 13 residues. The CDR3, as DNA: TGCAGCGTTGGGGACGCTTTAGGTTATGGCTACACCTTC. This translates into CSVGDALGYGYTF.

V and J are TRBV9 and TRBJ2-2; 7 nucleotides match TRBD2. The length of the CDR3 is 16 residues. Germline CDR1 reads SGDLS; CDR2 reads YYNGEE. V shed 0 bases, J shed 2 bases, and the junction held 4 bases outside the gene matches. The CDR3 here is CASSVGGLPNTGELFF. The CDR3 DNA reads TGTGCCAGCAGCGTAGGGGGACTACCCAACACCGGGGAGCTGTTTTTT.

The chain has TRBV20-1 and TRBJ2-1; D call uncertain. Germline-derived CDR1 and CDR2 are DFQATT and SNEGSKA (reference sequence). V gave up 4 bases and J gave up 8 bases, with 15 bases separating them. The CDR3 is made up of 13 amino acids. The CDR3 DNA reads as TGCAGTGCTATAACCACTCACGGATATGAGCAGTTCTTC. This gives the protein CSAITTHGYEQFF.

This clonotype was observed at least ten times. The chain joins TRBV7-6 to TRBJ1-3, with D perhaps matching TRBD1 (6 bases). The CDR3 runs to 15 residues. V was trimmed by 4 bases and J by 2 bases, leaving 12 bases between them. The germline V gene encodes CDR1 SGHVS and CDR2 FNYEAQ. CDR3 sequence: CASSSAQGAGNTIYF. The CDR3 bases are TGTGCCAGCAGCTCCGCACAGGGTGCTGGAAACACCATATATTTT.

This clonotype appeared a few times. The chain is built from TRBV6-5 and TRBJ1-3; 11 bases fit TRBD1. The CDR3 covers 16 residues. Germline CDR1 MNHEY, CDR2 SVGAGI. V gave up 1 base and J gave up 7 bases; unmatched junction bases: 6. The CDR3 sequence is CASSYLGTGGRNTIYF. The DNA of the CDR3 is TGTGCCAGCAGTTACTTAGGGACAGGGGGAAGGAACACCATATATTTT.

The CDR3 DNA reads as TGTGCCAGCAGTTCGCATTCAACCACAGATACGCAGTATTTT. Its protein product is CASSSHSTTDTQYF. This chain joins TRBV12-3 or TRBV12-4 and TRBJ2-3; unclear D gene. The V and J ends lost 4 bases and 2 bases respectively, with 10 bases between them. This CDR3 comprises 14 residues.

The chain uses TRBV19 and TRBJ2-5; 10 nucleotides line up with TRBD2. V lost 5 bases, J lost 5 bases, and 8 bases stayed unmatched. CDR3 length equals 15 residues. CDR1 LNHDA and CDR2 SQIVND come from the germline V gene (reference sequence). CDR3 in DNA: TGTGCCAGTAGTGGGCTAGCGGGAGACGGGGAGACCCAGTACTTC. Translation gives CASSGLAGDGETQYF. The variable domain in full, completed from reference TRBV19 and TRBJ2-5, reads DGGITQSPKYLFRKEGQNVTLSCEQNLNHDAMYWYRQDPGQGLRLIYYSQIVNDFQKGDIAEGYSVSREKKESFPLTVTSAQKNPTAFYLCASSGLAGDGETQYFGPGTRLLVL.

In its sample, this clonotype was seen a few times. The rearrangement uses TRBV9 and TRBJ2-7; D unresolved. From germline, CDR1 is SGDLS and CDR2 YYNGEE. Trimming removed 0 bases at V and 1 base at J, with 14 bases between. This CDR3 is built from 16 residues. The CDR3 region has the DNA TGTGCCAGCAGCGTAGTCACGGCTCGAACGTCCTACGAGCAGTACGTC. Translating it yields CASSVVTARTSYEQYV.

This rearrangement joins TRBV4-1 to TRBJ1-2; D is uncertain. Trimming cost V 0 bases and J 3 bases, with 8 bases left between them. The germline CDR1 and CDR2 sequences are MGHRA and YSYEKL. The CDR3 consists of 14 residues. CDR3 region: CASSQDIRYYGYTF. The DNA of the CDR3 is TGCGCCAGCAGCCAAGATATCAGATACTATGGCTACACCTTC.

This clonotype was counted ten times or more. This rearrangement joins TRBV20-1 to TRBJ2-5; weak D call: TRBD2 (7 bases). The CDR3 has 14 amino acids. Trimming cost V 6 bases and J 2 bases, with 16 bases left between them. Germline CDR1 and CDR2: DFQATT and SNEGSKA (reference sequence). DNA of the CDR3: TGCAGTGCCCGGCAGGGAGGGGGGCAAGAGACCCAGTACTTC. This encodes CSARQGGGQETQYF.

Many counts were recorded for this clonotype. V is TRBV7-8 and J is TRBJ1-4; possibly TRBD1 for D (6 bases). Trimming cost V 4 bases and J 0 bases, with 9 bases left between them. Germline V gene data show CDR1 as SGHVS and CDR2 as FQNEAQ. The CDR3 runs 15 residues. CDR3 sequence: CASSSRTATNEKLFF. The CDR3 bases are TGTGCCAGCAGCTCGCGGACAGCAACTAATGAAAAACTGTTTTTT.

J is TRBJ1-2 and V is TRBV29-1, with D hard to call. Trimming took off 7 bases at V and 6 bases at J, with 12 bases between the two ends. The CDR3 extends over 11 amino acids. From germline, CDR1 is SQVTM and CDR2 ANQGSEA. As DNA, the CDR3 is TGCAGCGCCCTTAGCGGGGATGGCTACACCTTC. Translated, it gives CSALSGDGYTF.

The chain combines TRBV6-2 or TRBV6-3 with TRBJ2-3, with 9 bases lining up with TRBD2. V lost 6 bases and J lost 2; bases outside the gene matches: 27. The CDR3 is made up of 22 amino acids. The germline V gene has CDR1 MNHEY and CDR2 SVGEGT. The CDR3 nucleotides are TGTGCCAGCAGACGCACCCGTTTGAGCGGGAGGTTTGAGACGCTTAACACAGATACGCAGTATTTT. This codes for CASRRTRLSGRFETLNTDTQYF.

CDR3 sequence (DNA): TGTGCCACCAGCAGAGATAACGGGCGAAGAGAGCAGTTCTTC. This sequence encodes CATSRDNGRREQFF. V gene TRBV15 combines with J gene TRBJ2-1; D gene unclear. The CDR3 runs to 14 residues. V lost 0 bases and J lost 10, with 13 bases in between. Germline V gives CDR1 LNHNV, CDR2 YYDKDF (reference sequence).

In its sample, this clonotype was seen a few times. This sequence joins TRBV27 and TRBJ1-2; 9 bases are shared with TRBD1. CDR1 and CDR2 from the germline V gene are MNHEY and SMNVEV (reference sequence). The CDR3 is made up of 14 amino acids. The V gene end was trimmed by 5 bases and the J gene end by 1 base; junction bases not matched to a gene: 2. The CDR3 nucleotides are TGTGCCAGCAGTGTGGACAGGGGTAACTATGGCTACACCTTC. This sequence encodes CASSVDRGNYGYTF.

The chain recombines TRBV7-6 with TRBJ2-2; tentatively, D is TRBD1 (5 bases). Trimming took 0 bases from V and 9 from J, leaving 8 bases between them. Germline V gene lookup returns CDR1 SGHVS and CDR2 FNYEAQ. The CDR3 totals 13 residues. The CDR3 bases are TGTGCCAGCAGCTTAGCGGGGCACCGGGAGCTGTTTTTT. This translates into CASSLAGHRELFF.

J is TRBJ2-5 and V is TRBV20-1; perhaps TRBD1 as D (5 bases). The CDR3 has 11 amino acids. Looked up from germline, CDR1 is DFQATT and CDR2 is SNEGSKA (reference sequence). The CDR3 bases are TGCATTGCAGGGTTAGGGGAGACCCAGTACTTC. Its translation is CIAGLGETQYF.

This clonotype was detected only a few times. This sequence joins TRBV7-2 and TRBJ1-2; D unresolved. The germline V and J ends were trimmed by 1 base and 4 bases, with 10 bases remaining between them. The germline CDR1 and CDR2 sequences are SGHTA and FQGNSA. The CDR3 totals 14 residues. CDR3 in amino acids: CASSLGGMAYGYTF. Written as DNA, the CDR3 is TGTGCCAGCAGCTTAGGGGGAATGGCCTATGGCTACACCTTC.

This clonotype was found many times. The chain has TRBV5-1 and TRBJ2-1, with unresolved D. There are 13 residues in the CDR3. Germline assignment: CDR1 SGHRS and CDR2 YFSETQ. Trimming removed 2 bases at V and 7 bases at J, with 10 bases between. As DNA, the CDR3 is TGCGCCAGCAGCTTTACTATTGGAAATGAGCAGTTCTTC. Protein product: CASSFTIGNEQFF.

The chain is built from TRBV5-1 and TRBJ1-4; D is ambiguous. Germline values: CDR1 SGHRS, CDR2 YFSETQ. CDR3 length: 15 residues. V was cut by 3 bases and J by 1 base, with 10 bases left in between. The CDR3 is CASSSIGGTNEKLFF. The CDR3 region has the DNA TGCGCCAGCAGCTCCATCGGTGGAACTAATGAAAAACTGTTTTTT.

This clonotype showed up just a few times. The V gene is TRBV6-6, the J gene TRBJ1-5; D may be TRBD1 (5 bases). The CDR3 extends over 15 amino acids. Germline CDR1 and CDR2: MNHNY and SVGAGI (reference sequence). Trimming pared 6 bases from V and 5 bases from J, leaving 17 bases between. The CDR3 nucleotides are TGTGCCAGCAGGAGACAGACGACTAGGGATCAGCCCCAGCATTTT. Protein product: CASRRQTTRDQPQHF.

The gene calls are TRBV7-3 and TRBJ2-3, with 9 bases lining up with TRBD1. The germline V gene has CDR1 SGHTA and CDR2 FQGTGA. The CDR3 has 15 residues. The V gene end was trimmed by 4 bases and the J gene end by 2 bases; junction bases not matched to a gene: 4. Here the CDR3 reads CASSSWTGVTDTQYF. The CDR3 nucleotides are TGTGCCAGCAGCTCATGGACAGGGGTCACAGATACGCAGTATTTT.

The chain carries TRBV29-1 and TRBJ1-2, with D possibly matching TRBD1 (5 bases). CDR3 length: 13 amino acids. Germline assignment: CDR1 SQVTM and CDR2 ANQGSEA. The ends were cut back, 2 bases at V and 5 bases at J, with 12 bases in the middle. CDR3 in DNA: TGCAGCGTTGAAATGGGGGATGGGTATGGCTACACCTTC. Encoded protein: CSVEMGDGYGYTF.

In its sample, this clonotype was seen a few times. As DNA, the CDR3 is TGTGCCAGCAGTCAGACCGGACAGCCCTACGAGCAGTACTTC. This sequence encodes CASSQTGQPYEQYF. The rearrangement uses TRBV6-7 and TRBJ2-7, with a weak D call TRBD1 (6 bases). TRBV6-7 is given ORF status, its function remaining uncertain. This CDR3 is 14 amino acids long. The V end was cut by 5 bases, the J end by 2 bases, with 13 bases between.

This clonotype came up a few times. The chain uses TRBV7-2 and TRBJ1-1; D ambiguous. The germline V gene has CDR1 SGHTA and CDR2 FQGNSA. This CDR3 is built from 14 residues. Deletions cut 1 base from V and 4 bases from J, with 10 bases between. CDR3 coding DNA: TGTGCCAGCAGCTTAGGGTCGGTTAGCACTGAAGCTTTCTTT. Its translation is CASSLGSVSTEAFF.

This clonotype has just a few counts. The chain has TRBV10-3 and TRBJ2-1; D is undetermined. Per germline, CDR1 ENHRY and CDR2 SYGVKD. This CDR3 spans 14 amino acids. Between the trimmed V and J ends, which lost 6 bases and 4 bases, there was a span of 13 bases. The CDR3: CAIRDDKGYNEQFF. The CDR3 DNA reads TGTGCCATCAGGGATGACAAAGGTTACAATGAGCAGTTCTTC.

This clonotype was seen more than once but under ten times. The chain couples TRBV29-1 to TRBJ2-2; 7 nucleotides line up with TRBD1. The CDR3 spans 14 residues. The V segment lost 6 bases and the J segment 3 bases; nucleotides outside the gene matches: 7. The germline V gene encodes CDR1 SQVTM and CDR2 ANQGSEA. This chain's CDR3 is CSVTRDRYTGELFF. Here the CDR3 DNA reads TGCAGCGTCACCCGGGACAGATACACCGGGGAGCTGTTTTTT.

The genes are TRBV7-2 and TRBJ1-1; D may be TRBD1 (5 bases). V dropped 0 bases and J dropped 10 bases, with 12 bases sitting between them. Looked up from germline, CDR1 is SGHTA and CDR2 is FQGNSA. This CDR3 region has 13 residues. This chain's CDR3 is CASSLAPTGGAFF. Here the CDR3 DNA reads TGTGCCAGCAGCTTAGCGCCCACAGGCGGAGCTTTCTTT.

The chain joins TRBV24-1 to TRBJ2-1, with 7 bases fitting TRBD2. The V gene's germline CDR1 is KGHDR and CDR2 SFDVKD. This CDR3 has 16 residues. The V segment lost 0 bases and the J segment 1 base; nucleotides outside the gene matches: 2. This CDR3 reads CATSDLSGKSYNEQFF. CDR3 sequence (DNA): TGTGCCACCAGTGATTTGAGCGGGAAGTCCTACAATGAGCAGTTCTTC.